This TCR beta chain was recovered during a study of radiotherapy plus CTLA-4 blockade in lung cancer. Turning to the study itself: Objective responses were observed in about 17% of patients, and disease control was achieved by approximately 30%. General study points: Reportedly, early blood T cell clone dynamics best predicted response, with interferon-beta.

J gave up 1 base and V 4 bases, and 6 bases lay outside the gene matches. Germline CDR1 reads SGHVS; CDR2 reads FNYEAQ. This CDR3 has 16 amino acids. Notes on this clone: Its target is unknown.

Repertoires were generated with immunoSEQ multiplex PCR, while TCRdb's copy carries only in-frame clones and drops some. The sample has about 83,000 clones; 60% to 85% are singletons. People whose metastatic non-small-cell lung cancer was chemo-refractory got focal radiation along with CTLA-4 blockade by ipilimumab. Here the sequenced sample was peripheral blood, taken from a patient treated with radiotherapy plus ipilimumab. The chain carries TRBV7-6 and TRBJ2-2; 7 bases line up with TRBD1. This clonotype originated in a human donor with non-small cell lung cancer who had a partial response to radiotherapy plus ipilimumab. Some clones in this sample may be carry-over from other donors' samples. This CDR3 reads CASSSGQVRNTGELFF. CDR3 DNA: TGTGCCAGCAGCTCCGGACAGGTTCGGAACACCGGGGAGCTGTTTTTT.